This T cell receptor beta chain was sequenced during a study of shared clonotypes between healthy human individuals. On the study more broadly: Contributing individuals were a couple of females and a few males aged 18 to 49.

In unsorted samples, genomic DNA was obtained using 94 million or so PBMCs. This clone has just a few counts. TCRdb keeps only in-frame clones here, not all; method: immunoSEQ multiplex PCR. The sample lists about 490,000 clones, 70% to 80% occurring once. V was pared by 0 bases and J by 2 bases, with 4 bases of the junction left unmatched. The CDR3 loop spans 16 amino acids. From germline, CDR1 is MGHRA and CDR2 YSYEKL. The specimen was PBMCs. The V call is TRBV4-1, the J call TRBJ2-1; 7 nucleotides agree with TRBD1. This TCR came from a woman between 35 and 50 years old in good health. Some clones in this sample may be carry-over from other donors' samples. In DNA, the CDR3 is TGCGCCAGCAGCCAAGATCCGGGACAGCCCTACAATGAGCAGTTCTTC. This gives the protein CASSQDPGQPYNEQFF.